This T cell receptor beta chain derives from a study of T cells in Graves' hyperthyroidism and ophthalmopathy. Study context: Peripheral blood was secured at the point of initial diagnosis, before any treatment.

The germline V and J ends were trimmed by 4 bases and 1 base, with 13 bases remaining between them. The CDR3 spans 15 residues. CDR1 and CDR2 (germline): LGHNA, YSLEER. Stable hyperthyroidism: no ophthalmopathy progression over 18 months of follow-up. The hyperthyroidism patients had all been newly diagnosed, and their disease duration was under 2 months. Their ages ranged from 18 to 65 years. Amplification yielded TCR beta CDR3 regions, with RNA transcripts as the source. A first-round RT-PCR of the TCR CDR3 used the HTBI primer set. TCRdb processed the multiplex PCR reads anew with MiXCR; each CDR3 protein has one entry. The sample shows about 760,000 distinct CDR3 sequences, under 45% of them seen only once. This clonotype was detected only a few times.

The specimen sequenced was blood. The source is a woman in her thirties or forties with Graves' hyperthyroidism. The rearrangement uses TRBV4-3 and TRBJ1-1; a possible D gene is TRBD1 (5 bases). The CDR3 nucleotides read TGCGCCAGCAGCCCATCCGGGACTGCGAACACTGAAGCTTTCTTT. Residues: CASSPSGTANTEAFF.